The 11 T cell receptor beta chains below were found in one sample sequenced in a study of chemoradiotherapy in HPV16-positive cancers. Profiling relied on immunoSEQ multiplex PCR, and the TCRdb table lists in-frame clones only, not all of them. The table has roughly 4,700 clones, roughly 72% seen once. Here the sequenced sample was tumor tissue, taken from a patient who underwent chemoradiotherapy. These receptors were taken from a human donor with HPV-associated anogenital cancer.

This clone has just a few counts. The gene calls are TRBV18 and TRBJ1-5; no reliable D call. Germline assignment: CDR1 KGHSH and CDR2 LQKENI. The CDR3 has 14 amino acids. The V end lost 2 bases, the J end lost 3 bases, and 8 bases lay between the germline ends. CDR3 in amino acids: CASSPETANQPQHF. In nucleotides, the CDR3 is TGTGCCAGCTCACCAGAAACCGCCAATCAGCCCCAGCATTTT.

The chain joins TRBV11-2 to TRBJ1-4, with D possibly being TRBD1 (6 bases). CDR3 length equals 16 residues. The germline V and J ends were trimmed by 1 base and 5 bases, with 14 bases remaining between them. The germline gives CDR1 SGHAT, CDR2 FQNNGV. The CDR3 DNA is TGTGCCAGCAGCTTAGGAACAGGGATTTTAAATGAAAAACTGTTTTTT. Amino acid sequence: CASSLGTGILNEKLFF.

V is TRBV25-1 and J is TRBJ1-3; no definite D call. V lost 4 bases and J lost 3, with 7 bases in between. The CDR3 length is 13 residues. Germline V gene sequence: CDR1 MGHDK, CDR2 SYGVNS. CDR3 in amino acids: CASSASGGNTIYF. The DNA of the CDR3 is TGTGCCAGCAGTGCCTCTGGTGGAAACACCATATATTTT.

The chain links TRBV6-4 to TRBJ1-2; the D gene is possibly TRBD1 (5 bases). The CDR3 sequence is 12 residues long. Germline-derived CDR1 and CDR2 are MRHNA and SNTAGT. Trimming took off 8 bases at V and 8 bases at J, with 15 bases between the two ends. The CDR3 protein is CASGGAVGGYTF. The CDR3 nucleotides read TGTGCCAGCGGCGGGGCCGTGGGGGGCTACACCTTC.

This clone was detected only a few times. This rearrangement joins TRBV28 to TRBJ2-5; D is perhaps TRBD2 (5 bases). V lost 3 bases and J 2 bases, leaving 13 bases between the germline ends. The CDR3 sequence is 15 residues long. Germline-derived CDR1 and CDR2 are MDHEN and SYDVKM. In nucleotides, the CDR3 is TGTGCCAGCAGTTTCTCCAGCGGCAAGCAAGAGACCCAGTACTTC. Translation gives CASSFSSGKQETQYF.

The chain employs TRBV18 and TRBJ1-3; D not certain. V lost 3 bases and J lost 2, with 8 bases in between. In germline, CDR1 is KGHSH, CDR2 LQKENI. The CDR3 has 14 residues. The CDR3 nucleotides read TGTGCCAGCTCACCTCAGATTACTGGAAACACCATATATTTT. Translating gives CASSPQITGNTIYF.

In its sample, this clone was seen a few times. This chain links TRBV11-2 with TRBJ2-3, with 7 bases that match TRBD1. The germline gives CDR1 SGHAT, CDR2 FQNNGV. The CDR3 covers 14 residues. The trim removed 5 bases at V and 3 bases at J, leaving 5 bases unmatched. The CDR3 DNA reads TGTGCCAGCAGCGACAGGACAGGTACAGATACGCAGTATTTT. This encodes CASSDRTGTDTQYF.

The chain links TRBV7-2 to TRBJ2-7, with 10 bases fitting TRBD2. Trimming at V came to 1 base and at J to 6 bases, leaving 9 bases not matched to a gene. The V gene's germline CDR1 is SGHTA and CDR2 FQGNSA. The CDR3 extends over 16 amino acids. Written as DNA, the CDR3 is TGTGCCAGCAGCTTAGATTTGGTAGCGGGAGGAAGCGAGCAGTACTTC. The encoded protein is CASSLDLVAGGSEQYF.

The chain carries TRBV25-1 and TRBJ2-2, with TRBD2 identical over 16 bases. The CDR3 has 15 amino acids. J lost 5 bases, V lost 6 bases, and 0 bases had no gene match. CDR1 and CDR2 from the germline V gene are MGHDK and SYGVNS. The CDR3 protein is CASRGLAGGTGELFF. CDR3 coding DNA: TGTGCCAGCAGGGGACTAGCGGGAGGGACCGGGGAGCTGTTTTTT.

The chain carries TRBV27 and TRBJ1-2; a possible D gene is TRBD1 (5 bases). V was shortened by 6 bases and J by 5 bases, with 19 bases between the two germline ends. From germline, CDR1 is MNHEY and CDR2 SMNVEV (reference sequence). The CDR3 spans 15 residues. This CDR3 is CASSQTGLSPYGYTF. CDR3 bases: TGTGCCAGCAGCCAAACAGGTCTTTCTCCTTATGGCTACACCTTC.

The V and J genes are TRBV12-5 and TRBJ1-5; D is undetermined. This CDR3 region has 12 residues. Germline values: CDR1 LGHNT, CDR2 FRNRAP. Trimming pared 1 base from V and 2 bases from J, leaving 0 bases between. The CDR3 spells CASGLGNQPQHF. In nucleotides, the CDR3 is TGTGCTAGTGGTTTGGGCAATCAGCCCCAGCATTTT.